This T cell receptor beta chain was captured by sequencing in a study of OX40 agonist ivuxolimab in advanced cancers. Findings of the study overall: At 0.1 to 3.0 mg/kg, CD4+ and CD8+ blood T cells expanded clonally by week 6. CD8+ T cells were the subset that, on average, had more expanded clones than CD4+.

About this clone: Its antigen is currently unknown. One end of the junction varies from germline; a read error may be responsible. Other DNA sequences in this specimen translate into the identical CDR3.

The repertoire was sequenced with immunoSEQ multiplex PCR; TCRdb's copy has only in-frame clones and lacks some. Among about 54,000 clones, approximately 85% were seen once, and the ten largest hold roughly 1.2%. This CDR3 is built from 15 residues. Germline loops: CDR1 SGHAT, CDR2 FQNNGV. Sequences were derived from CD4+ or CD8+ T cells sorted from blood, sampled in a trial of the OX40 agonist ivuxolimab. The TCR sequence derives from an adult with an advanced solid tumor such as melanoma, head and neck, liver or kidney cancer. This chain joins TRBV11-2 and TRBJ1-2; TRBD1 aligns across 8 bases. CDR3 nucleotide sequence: TGCGCCAGCAGCTCATCGACAGGGGCAATCGACGGCTACACCTTC. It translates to CASSSSTGAIDGYTF.